This T cell receptor (beta chain) was captured by sequencing in a study of CD8+ T cells in alopecia areata. Study in general: Twice a day, 5 to 10 mg of oral tofacitinib was administered to treated patients. Study-wide results and caveats: Clonality exceeded that of normal scalp in lesional scalp, most notably in alopecia totalis/universalis.

As to treatment: oral pan-JAK inhibitor, 5-10 mg twice daily. Isolated RNA was reverse transcribed into cDNA used as the sequencing template. This table comes from immunoSEQ multiplex PCR, and its TCRdb copy is limited to in-frame clones, with some not included. The sample gives about 200,000 clones, more than 45% of which show up once; 5.5% is in the top ten. Trimming shortened V by 3 bases and J by 7 bases, and 13 bases separated the two germline ends. This CDR3 has 13 residues. Germline lookup yields CDR1 SGHDT and CDR2 YYEEEE. Points on this clone: Its antigen is undetermined.

The V call is TRBV5-6, the J call TRBJ1-2, with D possibly being TRBD1 (5 bases). This material consisted of CD4+ T cells sorted from blood, taken at week 24, from a patient treated with tofacitinib. This sequence was found in a human donor with alopecia areata. The DNA for the CDR3 is TGTGCCAGCAGCTCCAGGGTTTTTAGTGGCTACACCTTC. Its translation: CASSSRVFSGYTF.